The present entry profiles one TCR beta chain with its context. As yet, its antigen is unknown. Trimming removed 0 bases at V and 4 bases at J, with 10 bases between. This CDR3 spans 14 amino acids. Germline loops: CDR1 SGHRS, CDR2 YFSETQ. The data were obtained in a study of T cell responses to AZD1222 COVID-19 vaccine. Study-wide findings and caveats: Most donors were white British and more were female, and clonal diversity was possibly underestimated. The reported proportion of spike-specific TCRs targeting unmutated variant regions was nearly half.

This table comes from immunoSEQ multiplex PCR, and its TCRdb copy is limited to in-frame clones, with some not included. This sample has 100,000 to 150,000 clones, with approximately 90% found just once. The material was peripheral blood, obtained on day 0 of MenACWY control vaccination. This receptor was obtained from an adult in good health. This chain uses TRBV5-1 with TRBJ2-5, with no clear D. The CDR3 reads CASSLALFTETQYF. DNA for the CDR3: TGCGCCAGCAGCTTGGCTCTGTTTACAGAGACCCAGTACTTC.